This TCR beta chain was sequenced during a study of post-analysis software for immune sequencing data. Study-level points and caveats: Comparison of patients with controls showed five TRBV segments more frequent in patients, TRBV5-6, TRBV5-1 and TRBV20-1 among them.

About this clonotype itself: Its antigen is as yet unknown.

V lost 0 bases and J lost 2, with 10 bases in between. Germline-derived CDR1 and CDR2 are SGHRS and YFSETQ. This CDR3 region has 15 residues. Every TCR beta cDNA library bore unique molecular identifiers. TCRdb itself ran the PCR reads through MiXCR, one entry per CDR3 protein. The sample lists hundreds of thousands of distinct CDR3 sequences; roughly three fifths were seen once. V and J are TRBV5-1 and TRBJ2-3; tentative D call: TRBD1 (6 bases). The specimen was blood. This receptor was identified in a girl aged 2-10 years with multiple sclerosis. The CDR3 region has the DNA TGCGCCAGCAGCTTGGAGGGACACTACACAGATACGCAGTATTTT. Its translation: CASSLEGHYTDTQYF.